This paragraph reports one T cell receptor (beta chain). Only in-frame clones appear in the TCRdb table, and some are missing; sequencing was by immunoSEQ multiplex PCR. This table has under 75,000 clones, 90% to 95% appearing once. The CDR3 has 13 amino acids. This record comes from a study of technical replicates of blood from a few donors. The J gene is TRBJ2-2, the V gene TRBV1; TRBD2, the table's D call, lacks a check against the DNA. TRBV1 corresponds to a pseudogene. Specimen: PBMCs. This receptor was identified in a human donor in good health. Some clones in this sample may be carry-over from other donors' samples. The CDR3: CTSSHGRTGELFF. CDR3 sequence (DNA): TGCACCAGCAGCCACGGTAGAACCGGGGAGCTGTTTTTT.